Detailed here is one T cell receptor beta chain. Its specificity is not known. V trimming: 2 bases; J trimming: 3 bases; junction bases outside the gene matches: 8. The CDR3 contains 18 residues. Germline V gives CDR1 MNHNS, CDR2 SASEGT. The PCR ran on 60 Vbeta and 13 Jbeta primers. Assay used: immunoSEQ multiplex PCR; TCRdb lists only in-frame clones, some missing. The profile shows roughly 160,000 clones, 76% of them singletons. Donors showed nominal health when sampled, although they likely had unrecorded immune exposures. This entry belongs to a study of cytomegalovirus exposure and HLA in healthy donors. Whole-study results and caveats: Later analysis suggested most CMV-associated TCR beta chains were HLA-restricted. Cytomegalovirus-associated TCR beta chains were listed, numbering 164. A later analysis showed TCR association rates differing by HLA locus, peaking at DRB1 and lowest at HLA-C.

V and J are TRBV6-1 and TRBJ2-6; 9 bases agree with TRBD1. This clonotype was sampled from a man aged 60 to 69 in good health and CMV-seronegative. Specimen: PBMCs. The DNA for the CDR3 is TGTGCCAGCAGTGAATATAACAGGGGGCGGGGTGGGGCCAACGTCCTGACTTTC. Residues: CASSEYNRGRGGANVLTF.